The next 24 T cell receptor beta chains were all read from a single sample in a study of shared clonotypes between healthy human individuals. The table came from immunoSEQ multiplex PCR; TCRdb's copy has only in-frame clones and leaves some out. The sample lists around 1,900,000 clones, around 95% occurring once. CD45RO-negative cells were positively selected for CCR7, leaving out terminally differentiated effector memory CD45RA+ cells. Source material: naive CD8+ T cells from PBMCs. The receptor set was obtained from a man aged 18 to 29 in good health. Some clones in this sample may be carry-over from other donors' samples.

J is TRBJ1-4 and V is TRBV7-9; D may be TRBD1 (5 bases). The CDR3 runs to 14 residues. Trimming stripped 4 bases from V and 6 bases from J, with 12 bases between. The germline gives CDR1 SEHNR, CDR2 FQNEAQ (reference sequence). The CDR3 protein is CASSSRDGHEKLFF. CDR3 coding DNA: TGTGCCAGCAGCTCCCGGGACGGCCATGAAAAACTGTTTTTT. Full variable domain (missing parts from reference TRBV7-9 and TRBJ1-4): DTGVSQNPRHKITKRGQNVTFRCDPISEHNRLYWYRQTLGQGPEFLTYFQNEAQLEKSRLLSDRFSAERPKGSFSTLEIQRTEQGDSAMYLCASSSRDGHEKLFFGSGTQLSVL.

The J gene is TRBJ1-1, the V gene TRBV4-1, with 8 bases that match TRBD1. After removal of 1 base from V and 0 bases from J, the junction contained 4 bases not matched to a gene. This CDR3 is 16 amino acids long. The germline gives CDR1 MGHRA, CDR2 YSYEKL. CDR3 in DNA: TGCGCCAGCAGCCAAGGACAGGGGTTCATGAACACTGAAGCTTTCTTT. It translates to CASSQGQGFMNTEAFF.

The chain couples TRBV4-1 to TRBJ2-3; D not certain. The CDR3 totals 13 residues. Germline assignment: CDR1 MGHRA and CDR2 YSYEKL. V lost 3 bases and J 2 bases, leaving 6 bases between the germline ends. The CDR3 region has the DNA TGCGCCAGCAGCCAGCGACTCACAGATACGCAGTATTTT. This translates into CASSQRLTDTQYF.

In this sample, this clone turned up once. This chain joins TRBV27 and TRBJ1-5, with no clear D. This CDR3 region has 14 residues. Germline values: CDR1 MNHEY, CDR2 SMNVEV (reference sequence). V lost 6 bases and J lost 1, with 10 bases in between. For the CDR3, the DNA is TGTGCCAGCAGAAAAGTAGGAAGCAATCAGCCCCAGCATTTT. Its translation: CASRKVGSNQPQHF.

This clone appeared once. The CDR3: CASSHKAGGRNEKLFF. The CDR3 nucleotides read TGTGCCAGCAGCCATAAAGCCGGGGGAAGGAACGAAAAACTGTTTTTT. The rearrangement joins TRBV14 to TRBJ1-4; D may be TRBD1 (5 bases). The V end was cut by 3 bases, the J end by 8 bases, with 19 bases between. This CDR3 spans 16 amino acids. The V gene's germline CDR1 is SGHDN and CDR2 FVKESK.

This rearrangement joins TRBV11-2 to TRBJ2-7; D call uncertain. Trimming left V 3 bases short and J 2 bases short, with 11 bases between. The CDR3 has 14 amino acids. Germline V lookup: CDR1 SGHAT, CDR2 FQNNGV. The CDR3 region is CASSFREHPYEQYF. CDR3 bases: TGTGCCAGCAGCTTCCGAGAGCACCCCTACGAGCAGTACTTC.

The V gene is TRBV4-1, the J gene TRBJ1-2, with D perhaps matching TRBD1 (6 bases). The CDR3 loop spans 16 amino acids. Germline V gives CDR1 MGHRA, CDR2 YSYEKL. V dropped 0 bases and J dropped 4 bases, with 15 bases sitting between them. CDR3 in amino acids: CASSQDGQGISYGYTF. Written as DNA, the CDR3 is TGCGCCAGCAGCCAAGATGGTCAGGGGATTTCCTATGGCTACACCTTC.

In this sample, this clone turned up once. The chain uses TRBV9 and TRBJ2-4; D possibly corresponds to TRBD2 (6 bases). The CDR3 length is 17 residues. Trimming shortened V by 4 bases and J by 7 bases, and 24 bases separated the two germline ends. Germline CDR1 is SGDLS and CDR2 is YYNGEE. CDR3 DNA: TGTGCCAGCAGCACCAAAGCAACGGGCCCCCGGGGGAACATTCAGTACTTC. It encodes CASSTKATGPRGNIQYF.

CDR3 loop: CASTGQGADEQFF. CDR3 sequence (DNA): TGTGCCAGCACGGGACAGGGGGCCGATGAGCAGTTCTTC. The gene calls are TRBV27 and TRBJ2-1; TRBD1 matches 12 bases. CDR1 and CDR2 from the germline V gene are MNHEY and SMNVEV (reference sequence). The length of the CDR3 is 13 residues. Germline trimming cut 7 bases from V and 8 bases from J; bases unmatched to any gene: 3.

This clone has just one count. V is TRBV2 and J is TRBJ2-3, with 7 positions matching TRBD2. The V segment lost 6 bases and the J segment 4 bases; nucleotides outside the gene matches: 13. The CDR3 is 16 amino acids. Germline V lookup: CDR1 SNHLY, CDR2 FYNNEI. The CDR3 loop is CASSDLAGAVADTQYF. CDR3 bases: TGTGCCAGCAGCGACTTGGCGGGAGCGGTCGCAGATACGCAGTATTTT.

The chain joins TRBV27 to TRBJ2-1; 11 bases are a match to TRBD2. Losses at the gene ends were 3 bases for V and 4 bases for J; bases not matched to a gene: 11. The CDR3 spans 18 residues. Germline loops: CDR1 MNHEY, CDR2 SMNVEV (reference sequence). The CDR3 region is CASSLMYGTSGKYNEQFF. The CDR3 DNA reads TGTGCCAGCAGTTTGATGTATGGGACTAGCGGAAAATACAATGAGCAGTTCTTC.

The gene calls are TRBV7-2 and TRBJ2-7; 9 nucleotides match TRBD2. Germline V gene sequence: CDR1 SGHTA, CDR2 FQGNSA. V dropped 5 bases and J dropped 12; count of bases not matched to a gene: 23. The CDR3 covers 17 residues. CDR3 coding DNA: TGTGCCAGCAGCCCAGTGGTGTGGCGGGAGGGTCCCCCTGAGTGGTACTTC. Translating it yields CASSPVVWREGPPEWYF.

This chain links TRBV11-3 with TRBJ2-4; D may be TRBD2 (6 bases). Germline values: CDR1 SGHNT, CDR2 YENEEA. Trimming stripped 7 bases from V and 1 base from J, with 20 bases between. The CDR3 runs 17 residues. The CDR3 nucleotides are TGTGCCAGCACCAAGCCCCTCCGGGAGATGGCCAAAAACATTCAGTACTTC. Encoded protein: CASTKPLREMAKNIQYF.

This clone was found once. CDR3 in DNA: TGTGCCAGCAGTGGACGGGAGCCGGGAGGTACTGAAGCTTTCTTT. Protein sequence: CASSGREPGGTEAFF. This rearrangement joins TRBV6-1 to TRBJ1-1; D is unclear. Trimming shortened V by 4 bases and J by 5 bases, and 17 bases separated the two germline ends. CDR3 size: 15 residues. CDR1 is MNHNS and CDR2 is SASEGT in the germline V gene.

The gene calls are TRBV5-1 and TRBJ2-1, with 9 bases identical to TRBD1. From germline, CDR1 is SGHRS and CDR2 YFSETQ. This CDR3 is 17 amino acids long. The junction had 8 bases not matched to a gene; V was cut back by 3 bases and J by 1 base. CDR3 loop: CASSWPGTGFSYNEQFF. Written as DNA, the CDR3 is TGCGCCAGCAGCTGGCCCGGGACAGGGTTTTCCTACAATGAGCAGTTCTTC.

The sample holds one count of this clone. The chain couples TRBV29-1 to TRBJ2-1; 8 nucleotides match TRBD1. Germline-derived CDR1 and CDR2 are SQVTM and ANQGSEA. The CDR3 is 14 residues long. V gave up 3 bases and J gave up 3 bases; unmatched junction bases: 4. The CDR3 spells CSVDPGQGYNEQFF. Here the CDR3 DNA reads TGCAGCGTTGATCCCGGACAGGGCTACAATGAGCAGTTCTTC.

V and J are TRBV29-1 and TRBJ2-7; possibly TRBD2 for D (6 bases). The germline V gene has CDR1 SQVTM and CDR2 ANQGSEA. The CDR3 spans 13 residues. Trimming removed 2 bases at V and 3 bases at J, with 11 bases between. CDR3 sequence reads: CSVEWGVGYEQYF. In DNA, the CDR3 is TGCAGCGTTGAATGGGGGGTCGGCTACGAGCAGTACTTC.

V is TRBV14 and J is TRBJ2-7; D may be TRBD2 (6 bases). V lost 4 bases to trimming and J lost 4 bases, with 11 bases between them. Germline V gene data show CDR1 as SGHDN and CDR2 as FVKESK. This CDR3 is 13 amino acids long. In DNA form, the CDR3 reads TGTGCCAGCAGCCGACCGGGAGATTACGAGCAGTACTTC. Translating it yields CASSRPGDYEQYF. The whole variable domain, filled in from reference TRBV14 and TRBJ2-7, reads EAGVTQFPSHSVIEKGQTVTLRCDPISGHDNLYWYRRVMGKEIKFLLHFVKESKQDESGMPNNRFLAERTGGTYSTLKVQPAELEDSGVYFCASSRPGDYEQYFGPGTRLTVT.

This CDR3 reads CASSLEFFGGDRTYNEQFF. Here the CDR3 DNA reads TGTGCCAGCAGCTTAGAGTTCTTCGGCGGGGACAGAACCTACAATGAGCAGTTCTTC. The chain combines TRBV7-8 with TRBJ2-1; tentative D call: TRBD1 (7 bases). The germline V gene has CDR1 SGHVS and CDR2 FQNEAQ. The CDR3 contains 19 residues. Trimming left V 1 base short and J 2 bases short, with 21 bases between.

The chain is built from TRBV6-4 and TRBJ2-7, with D hard to call. Per germline, CDR1 MRHNA and CDR2 SNTAGT. This CDR3 contains 12 residues. Trimming took off 0 bases at V and 6 bases at J, with 6 bases between the two ends. The CDR3 DNA reads TGTGCCAGCAGTGACTCATCGGGCGAGCAGTACTTC. Amino acids: CASSDSSGEQYF.

The chain employs TRBV13 and TRBJ2-7, with D possibly matching TRBD2 (5 bases). The CDR3 extends over 13 amino acids. Trimming took 5 bases from V and 3 from J, leaving 11 bases between them. From germline, CDR1 is PRHDT and CDR2 FYEKMQ (reference sequence). The chain's CDR3 is CASSTGRDYEQYF. The CDR3 DNA sequence: TGTGCCAGCAGCACCGGACGGGACTACGAGCAGTACTTC.

The chain uses TRBV13 and TRBJ2-7; D possibly matches TRBD1 or TRBD2 (5 bases each). The germline CDR1 and CDR2 sequences are PRHDT and FYEKMQ (reference sequence). V was clipped by 5 bases and J by 5 bases, with 13 bases between them. CDR3 length: 13 amino acids. The CDR3 nucleotides are TGTGCCAGCAGCGCCGGGACCCAACACGAGCAGTACTTC. Translation gives CASSAGTQHEQYF.

The chain is built from TRBV5-4 and TRBJ1-2; 8 bases are a match to TRBD1. The germline gives CDR1 SGHNT, CDR2 YYREEE (reference sequence). The junction had 13 bases not matched to a gene; V was cut back by 5 bases and J by 1 base. The CDR3 runs to 17 residues. CDR3 nucleotide sequence: TGTGCCAGCAGTGGGGACAGGCCCTCCGCGATTAACTATGGCTACACCTTC. Its translation is CASSGDRPSAINYGYTF. Full variable domain (remainder filled in from reference TRBV5-4 and TRBJ1-2): ETGVTQSPTHLIKTRGQQVTLRCSSQSGHNTVSWYQQALGQGPQFIFQYYREEENGRGNFPPRFSGLQFPNYSSELNVNALELDDSALYLCASSGDRPSAINYGYTFGSGTRLTVV.

The V and J genes are TRBV9 and TRBJ2-2; D possibly corresponds to TRBD1 (6 bases). CDR1 is SGDLS and CDR2 is YYNGEE in the germline V gene. The CDR3 is 15 residues long. Trimming cost V 4 bases and J 4 bases, with 14 bases left between them. The DNA of the CDR3 is TGTGCCAGCAGCCCCCGGCAGGGGAGCACCGGGGAGCTGTTTTTT. This gives the protein CASSPRQGSTGELFF.